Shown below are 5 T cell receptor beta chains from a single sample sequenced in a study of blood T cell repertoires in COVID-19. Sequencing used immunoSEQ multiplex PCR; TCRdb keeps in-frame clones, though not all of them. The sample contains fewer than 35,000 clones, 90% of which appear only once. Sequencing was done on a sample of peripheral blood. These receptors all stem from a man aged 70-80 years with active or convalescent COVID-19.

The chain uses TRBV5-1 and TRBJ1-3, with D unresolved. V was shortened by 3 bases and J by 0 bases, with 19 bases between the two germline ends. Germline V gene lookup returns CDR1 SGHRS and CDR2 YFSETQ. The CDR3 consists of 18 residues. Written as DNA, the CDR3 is TGCGCCAGCAGCTCGTGGGCGTCCCAAGTCGCCTCTGGAAACACCATATATTTT. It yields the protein CASSSWASQVASGNTIYF. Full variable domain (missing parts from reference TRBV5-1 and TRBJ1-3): KAGVTQTPRYLIKTRGQQVTLSCSPISGHRSVSWYQQTPGQGLQFLFEYFSETQRNKGNFPGRFSGRQFSNSRSEMNVSTLELGDSALYLCASSSWASQVASGNTIYFGEGSWLTVV.

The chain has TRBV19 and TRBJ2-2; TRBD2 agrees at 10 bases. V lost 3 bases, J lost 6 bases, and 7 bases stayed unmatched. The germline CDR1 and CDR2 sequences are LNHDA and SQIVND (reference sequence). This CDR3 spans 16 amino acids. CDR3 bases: TGTGCCAGTAGTATCTCTCCAGCGGGAGGGCCCGGGGAGCTGTTTTTT. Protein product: CASSISPAGGPGELFF.

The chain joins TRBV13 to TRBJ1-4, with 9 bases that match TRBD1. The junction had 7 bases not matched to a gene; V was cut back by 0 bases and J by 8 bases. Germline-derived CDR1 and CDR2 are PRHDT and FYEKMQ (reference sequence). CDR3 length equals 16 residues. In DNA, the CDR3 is TGTGCCAGCAGCTTAGGGGGGGACAGGGTAGCCGAAAAACTGTTTTTT. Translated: CASSLGGDRVAEKLFF.

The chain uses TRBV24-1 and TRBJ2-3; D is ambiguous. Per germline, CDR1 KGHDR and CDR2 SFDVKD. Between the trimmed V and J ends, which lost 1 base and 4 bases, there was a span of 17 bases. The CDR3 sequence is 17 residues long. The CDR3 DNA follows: TGTGCCACCAGTGATTTCGTGGCAGGAATATTTGCAGATACGCAGTATTTT. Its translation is CATSDFVAGIFADTQYF.

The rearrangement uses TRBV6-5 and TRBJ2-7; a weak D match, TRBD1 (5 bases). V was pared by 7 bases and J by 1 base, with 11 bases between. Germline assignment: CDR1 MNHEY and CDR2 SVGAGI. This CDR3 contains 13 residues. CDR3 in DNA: TGTGCCAGCAAGGGGTTTTTATCCTACGAGCAGTACGTC. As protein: CASKGFLSYEQYV.